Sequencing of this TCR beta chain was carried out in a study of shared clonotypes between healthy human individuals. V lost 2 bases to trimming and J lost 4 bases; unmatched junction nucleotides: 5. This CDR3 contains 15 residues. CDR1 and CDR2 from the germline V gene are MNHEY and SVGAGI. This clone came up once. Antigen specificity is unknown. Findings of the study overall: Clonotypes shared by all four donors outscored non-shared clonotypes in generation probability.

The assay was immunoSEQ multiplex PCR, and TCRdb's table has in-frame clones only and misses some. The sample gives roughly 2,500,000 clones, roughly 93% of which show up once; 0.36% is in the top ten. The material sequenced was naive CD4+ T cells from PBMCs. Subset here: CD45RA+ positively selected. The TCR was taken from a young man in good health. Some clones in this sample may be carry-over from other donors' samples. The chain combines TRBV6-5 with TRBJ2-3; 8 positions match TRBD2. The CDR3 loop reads CASSYRPGGSDTQYF. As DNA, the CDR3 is TGTGCCAGCAGTTACCGCCCGGGGGGGTCAGATACGCAGTATTTT.